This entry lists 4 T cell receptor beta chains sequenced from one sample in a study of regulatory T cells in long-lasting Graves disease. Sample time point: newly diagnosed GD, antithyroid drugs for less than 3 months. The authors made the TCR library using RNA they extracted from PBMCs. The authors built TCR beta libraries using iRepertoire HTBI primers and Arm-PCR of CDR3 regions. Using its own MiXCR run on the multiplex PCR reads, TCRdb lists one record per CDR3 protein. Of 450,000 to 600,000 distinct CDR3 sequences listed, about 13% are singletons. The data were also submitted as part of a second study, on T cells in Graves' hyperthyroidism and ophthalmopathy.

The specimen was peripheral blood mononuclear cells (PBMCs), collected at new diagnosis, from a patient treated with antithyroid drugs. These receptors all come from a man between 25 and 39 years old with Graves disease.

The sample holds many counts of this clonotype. The CDR3 DNA sequence: TGCAGCGTTTCCGGGACAGGGGAATTTTACGAGCAGTACTTC. It translates to CSVSGTGEFYEQYF. This rearrangement joins TRBV29-1 to TRBJ2-7; 10 nucleotides line up with TRBD1. The CDR3 spans 14 residues. CDR1 is SQVTM, CDR2 ANQGSEA, per germline. V lost 5 bases to trimming and J lost 4 bases; unmatched junction nucleotides: 8.

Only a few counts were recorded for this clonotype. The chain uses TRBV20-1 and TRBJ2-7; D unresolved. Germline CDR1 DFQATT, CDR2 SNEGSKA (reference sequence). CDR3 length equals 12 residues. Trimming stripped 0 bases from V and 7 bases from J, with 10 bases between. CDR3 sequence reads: CSARDLVGEQYF. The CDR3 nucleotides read TGCAGTGCTAGAGACCTAGTCGGGGAGCAGTACTTC.

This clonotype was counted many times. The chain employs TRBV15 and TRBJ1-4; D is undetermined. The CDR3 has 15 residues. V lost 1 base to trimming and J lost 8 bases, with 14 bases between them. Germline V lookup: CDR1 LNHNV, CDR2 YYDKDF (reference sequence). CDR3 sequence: CATSRVGRLDEKLFF. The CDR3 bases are TGTGCCACCAGCAGAGTGGGAAGGCTCGACGAAAAACTGTTTTTT.

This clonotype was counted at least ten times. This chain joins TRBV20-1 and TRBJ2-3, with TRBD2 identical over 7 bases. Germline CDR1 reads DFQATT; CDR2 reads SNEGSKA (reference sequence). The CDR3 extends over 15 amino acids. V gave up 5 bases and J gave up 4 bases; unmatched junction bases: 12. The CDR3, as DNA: TGCAGTGCTCCTAACCAGCGGGACGCGCCAGATACGCAGTATTTT. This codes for CSAPNQRDAPDTQYF.